Listed below are T cell receptor beta chains from one sample, sequenced in a study of T cells in Graves' hyperthyroidism and ophthalmopathy. TCRdb redid the calling of the multiplex PCR reads with MiXCR, one entry per CDR3 protein. The sample includes about 720,000 distinct CDR3 sequences, approximately 18% seen only once; the top ten take 16%. Sequencing was performed on blood. These receptor sequences come from a woman in her forties or fifties with Graves' hyperthyroidism that later progressed to Graves' ophthalmopathy. Each CDR3 is given with its conserved first and last residue. Fields, in order: J gene, D gene, clone size, V gene, CDR3 protein, CDR3 DNA. A D gene is named only where the DNA matches it firmly. Clone sizes are given selectively: once, few, many, or a class where the clone is expanded.

J: TRBJ2-7; D: -; size: many; V: TRBV6-5; CDR3: CASSSSKPYEQYF; DNA: TGTGCCAGCAGTTCCTCTAAACCCTACGAGCAGTACTTC
J: TRBJ2-7; D: -; size: -; V: TRBV7-2; CDR3: CASSLPRASYEQYF; DNA: TGTGCCAGCAGCTTACCCAGGGCCAGCTACGAGCAGTACTTC
J: TRBJ2-7; D: -; size: many; V: TRBV7-2; CDR3: CASSLTRSTYEQYF; DNA: TGTGCCAGCAGCCTAACTCGGTCAACCTACGAGCAGTACTTC
J: TRBJ2-7; D: -; size: -; V: TRBV30; CDR3: CAWSGGINYEQYF; DNA: TGTGCCTGGAGTGGGGGAATCAATTACGAGCAGTACTTC
J: TRBJ1-2; D: -; size: -; V: TRBV5-1; CDR3: CASSNSGTAGGYTF; DNA: TGCGCCAGCAGCAACTCCGGGACGGCGGGGGGCTACACCTTC
J: TRBJ2-3; D: -; size: many; V: TRBV20-1; CDR3: CSARRTGTDTQYF; DNA: TGCAGTGCTAGGCGGACAGGCACAGATACGCAGTATTTT
J: TRBJ1-1; D: -; size: few; V: TRBV9; CDR3: CASSARLMGDTEAFF; DNA: TGTGCCAGCAGCGCCAGACTGATGGGGGACACTGAAGCTTTCTTT
J: TRBJ1-3; D: -; size: few; V: TRBV20-1; CDR3: CSARVPGGGWSGNTIYF; DNA: TGCAGTGCTAGAGTCCCTGGGGGAGGTTGGTCTGGAAACACCATATATTTT
J: TRBJ1-6; D: -; size: -; V: TRBV19; CDR3: CASSGREGFSPLHF; DNA: TGTGCCAGTAGTGGGCGGGAGGGGTTTTCACCCCTCCACTTT
J: TRBJ2-3; D: -; size: -; V: TRBV5-4; CDR3: CASSFGSGPDTQYF; DNA: TGTGCCAGCAGTTTTGGTTCGGGTCCAGATACGCAGTATTTT